These T cell receptor beta chains were read from a single sample in a study of regulatory T cells in long-lasting Graves disease. MiXCR, applied by TCRdb to the multiplex PCR reads, yields one record per CDR3 protein. The data hold 680,000 or so distinct CDR3 sequences, with 16% observed a single time. These data also formed part of another study, on T cells in Graves' hyperthyroidism and ophthalmopathy.

The material was peripheral blood mononuclear cells (PBMCs), obtained at new diagnosis, from a patient treated with antithyroid drugs. These receptors were collected from a woman aged 25 to 39 with Graves disease. The CDR3 runs from the conserved cysteine through the conserved F or W. The D gene is left open where the match is weak. Size is stated for part of the rows, as once, few or many counts, or as a class when the clone is expanded.

>NA|TRBJ1-2|TRBV24-1|NA
CATSDSWGGYTF
TGTGCCACCAGTGACTCTTGGGGAGGCTACACCTTC
>NA|TRBJ1-1|TRBV4-1|NA
CASSQVDGDTEAFF
TGCGCCAGCAGCCAAGTGGATGGGGACACTGAAGCTTTCTTT
>TRBD1|TRBJ2-5|TRBV29-1|many
CSVLTGESRQETQYF
TGCAGCGTCCTAACAGGGGAATCGAGGCAAGAGACCCAGTACTTC
>NA|TRBJ2-7|TRBV5-1|NA
CASSLGFGSSSYEQYF
TGCGCCAGCAGCTTGGGATTCGGGAGCTCCTCCTACGAGCAGTACTTC
>TRBD1|TRBJ1-5|TRBV5-6|many
CASSSADRGHQPQHF
TGTGCCAGCAGCTCCGCAGACAGGGGCCATCAGCCCCAGCATTTT
>TRBD1|TRBJ1-2|TRBV28|many
CAGREGQGNYGYTF
TGTGCCGGGAGAGAGGGACAGGGGAACTATGGCTACACCTTC
>NA|TRBJ2-7|TRBV6-2/TRBV6-3|NA
CASSSLSNSPYEQYF
TGTGCCAGCAGTTCTTTATCAAATTCCCCCTACGAGCAGTACTTC
>NA|TRBJ2-7|TRBV5-1|NA
CASSFSAGPSGEQYF
TGCGCCAGCAGCTTCTCGGCCGGGCCCAGTGGCGAGCAGTACTTC
>NA|TRBJ2-5|TRBV28|many
CASSLGVLETQYF
TGTGCCAGCAGCCTGGGGGTGTTAGAGACCCAGTACTTC
>TRBD1|TRBJ1-1|TRBV30|NA
CAWMRQGATEAFF
TGTGCCTGGATGAGACAGGGGGCAACTGAAGCTTTCTTT
>NA|TRBJ1-5|TRBV28|many
CAVGDNNSNQPQHF
TGTGCCGTAGGGGATAACAATAGCAATCAGCCCCAGCATTTT
>NA|TRBJ1-2|TRBV7-2|many
CASSSGPAYGYTF
TGTGCCAGCAGCTCCGGACCGGCCTATGGCTACACCTTC
>TRBD2|TRBJ2-7|TRBV4-1|few
CASSQATIRGGSLDEQYF
TGCGCCAGCAGCCAAGCGACTATTCGGGGCGGGAGTCTCGACGAGCAGTACTTC
>TRBD1|TRBJ2-7|TRBV28|NA
CASSFPADRTSSYEQYF
TGTGCCAGCAGTTTTCCCGCGGACAGGACGAGCTCCTACGAGCAGTACTTC
>NA|TRBJ1-2|TRBV27|NA
CASSLAGEHGYTF
TGTGCCAGCAGTTTAGCAGGGGAGCATGGCTACACCTTC
>NA|TRBJ2-5|TRBV18|NA
CASSPKGIQETQYF
TGTGCCAGCTCACCAAAGGGCATTCAAGAGACCCAGTACTTC
>NA|TRBJ2-2|TRBV9|NA
CASSLLVGELFF
TGTGCCAGCAGCTTGCTGGTCGGGGAGCTGTTTTTT
>TRBD2|TRBJ2-7|TRBV19|NA
CASSRLAGGLIGEQYF
TGTGCCAGTAGCAGACTAGCGGGAGGTCTTATCGGCGAGCAGTACTTC
>NA|TRBJ2-6|TRBV6-1|few
CASSRGGANVLTF
TGTGCCAGCAGTCGAGGAGGGGCCAACGTCCTGACTTTC
>NA|TRBJ2-7|TRBV28|many
CASSLWGEQYF
TGTGCCAGCAGTTTATGGGGCGAGCAGTACTTC
>NA|TRBJ2-3|TRBV2|many
CASRTKGPQYF
TGTGCCAGCAGGACTAAGGGGCCGCAGTATTTT
>NA|TRBJ1-4|TRBV10-3|many
CAISDFSRDNEKLFF
TGTGCCATCAGTGACTTCTCTAGGGATAATGAAAAACTGTTTTTT
>NA|TRBJ1-5|TRBV6-2/TRBV6-3|many
CASSSRRGDQPQHF
TGTGCCAGCAGTTCCAGACGGGGAGATCAGCCCCAGCATTTT
>NA|TRBJ1-2|TRBV28|NA
CATGGGGSGYTF
TGTGCCACGGGGGGAGGGGGTAGTGGCTACACCTTC
>NA|TRBJ2-7|TRBV7-8|many
CASSSRDSYSYEQYF
TGTGCCAGCAGCTCTCGTGACAGCTACTCCTACGAGCAGTACTTC
>TRBD2|TRBJ2-1|TRBV6-5|few
CASSYSGTSGSSYNEQFF
TGTGCCAGCAGTTATTCCGGGACTAGCGGGAGCTCCTACAATGAGCAGTTCTTC
>TRBD1|TRBJ1-1|TRBV29-1|NA
CSVAARDRNTEAFF
TGCAGCGTTGCGGCGAGGGACAGGAACACTGAAGCTTTCTTT
>NA|TRBJ1-3|TRBV28|many
CASSLQRAGNTIYF
TGTGCCAGCAGTTTACAGAGGGCTGGCAACACCATATATTTT
>TRBD1|TRBJ2-5|TRBV28|many
CASSIQQGAETQYF
TGTGCCAGCAGTATCCAACAGGGGGCGGAGACCCAGTACTTC
>NA|TRBJ2-1|TRBV20-1|few
CSASLANSEQFF
TGCAGTGCTAGTTTGGCTAATTCTGAGCAGTTCTTC
>NA|TRBJ1-4|TRBV29-1|many
CSVRGAREKLFF
TGCAGCGTGCGGGGGGCGAGGGAAAAACTGTTTTTT
>NA|TRBJ1-6|TRBV28|NA
CASSLQNSPLHF
TGTGCCAGCAGTTTGCAGAATTCACCCCTCCACTTT
>NA|TRBJ2-3|TRBV28|few
CASRQKKTDTQYF
TGTGCCAGTAGACAAAAAAAAACAGATACGCAGTATTTT
>TRBD1|TRBJ1-5|TRBV20-1|few
CSAIRTGSNQPQHF
TGCAGTGCTATAAGGACAGGGTCCAATCAGCCCCAGCATTTT
>TRBD1|TRBJ1-4|TRBV29-1|few
CSVDLGQGTGEEKLFF
TGCAGCGTTGATTTGGGACAGGGGACGGGTGAAGAAAAACTGTTTTTT
>TRBD2|TRBJ2-2|TRBV4-1|NA
CASSPKVAGVGYTGELFF
TGCGCCAGCAGCCCCAAGGTCGCGGGAGTAGGTTACACCGGGGAGCTGTTTTTT
>NA|TRBJ2-3|TRBV28|many
CASSFLSNRNTQYF
TGTGCCAGCAGTTTCCTCAGTAATCGGAATACGCAGTATTTT